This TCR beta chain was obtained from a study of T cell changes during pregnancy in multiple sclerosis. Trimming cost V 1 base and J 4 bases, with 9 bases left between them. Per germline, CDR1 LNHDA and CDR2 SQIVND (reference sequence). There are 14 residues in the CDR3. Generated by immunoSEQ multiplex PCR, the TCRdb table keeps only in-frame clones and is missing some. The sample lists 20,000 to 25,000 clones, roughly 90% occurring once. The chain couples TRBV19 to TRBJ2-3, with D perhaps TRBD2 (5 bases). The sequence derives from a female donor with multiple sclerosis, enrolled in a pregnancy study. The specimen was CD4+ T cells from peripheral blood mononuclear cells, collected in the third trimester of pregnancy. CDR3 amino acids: CASSIVLGSDTQYF. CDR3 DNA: TGTGCCAGTAGTATAGTACTAGGCTCAGATACGCAGTATTTT.